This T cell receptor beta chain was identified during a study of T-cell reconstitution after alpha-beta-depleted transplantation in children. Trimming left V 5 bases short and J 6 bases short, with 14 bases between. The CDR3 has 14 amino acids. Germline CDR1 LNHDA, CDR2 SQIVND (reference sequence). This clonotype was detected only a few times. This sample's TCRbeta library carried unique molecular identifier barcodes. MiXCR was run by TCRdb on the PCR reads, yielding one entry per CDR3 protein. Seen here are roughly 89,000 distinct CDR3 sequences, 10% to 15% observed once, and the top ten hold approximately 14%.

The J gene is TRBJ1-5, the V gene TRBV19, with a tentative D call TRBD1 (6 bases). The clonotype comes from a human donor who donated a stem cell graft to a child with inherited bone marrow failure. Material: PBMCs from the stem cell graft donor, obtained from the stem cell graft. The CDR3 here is CASSLVIGGQPQHF. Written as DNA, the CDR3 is TGTGCCAGTAGTCTCGTCATAGGGGGTCAGCCCCAGCATTTT.